These 18 T cell receptor beta chains were sequenced from one sample in a study of cytomegalovirus exposure and HLA in healthy donors. The data were produced by immunoSEQ multiplex PCR, yet TCRdb's version contains in-frame clones alone and is incomplete. Found here are 250,000 to 400,000 clones, 75% to 90% of them singletons; the top ten hold roughly 1.2%. Sequenced: PBMCs. The receptors come from a woman in her twenties or thirties in good health and CMV-seropositive.

This chain joins TRBV30 and TRBJ2-1; the match to TRBD1 covers 9 bases. This CDR3 has 15 residues. Germline V gene lookup returns CDR1 GTSNPN and CDR2 SVGIG (reference sequence). The J segment lost 2 bases and the V segment lost 2 bases, leaving 4 bases of the junction unmatched. DNA of the CDR3: TGTGCCTGGAGTATAGGACAGGGGCCCTACAATGAGCAGTTCTTC. Protein sequence: CAWSIGQGPYNEQFF.

This rearrangement joins TRBV9 to TRBJ1-1; TRBD1 is a possible D gene (6 bases). Trimming took 0 bases from V and 0 from J, leaving 9 bases between them. Germline V CDR1 and CDR2: SGDLS, YYNGEE. This CDR3 spans 15 amino acids. CDR3 protein: CASSVETGMNTEAFF. In nucleotides, the CDR3 is TGTGCCAGCAGCGTAGAGACAGGTATGAACACTGAAGCTTTCTTT.

The chain joins TRBV4-3 to TRBJ2-7, with D possibly being TRBD1 or TRBD2 (5 bases each). V lost 4 bases and J lost 4, with 11 bases in between. Germline V gives CDR1 LGHNA, CDR2 YSLEER. The CDR3 runs to 13 residues. The CDR3 region has the DNA TGCGCCAGCAGCCGGGACCCGACGTACGAGCAGTACTTC. Amino acid sequence: CASSRDPTYEQYF.

This clone was detected only once. The V call is TRBV5-6, the J call TRBJ2-7; tentatively, D is TRBD1 or TRBD2 (5 bases each). The CDR3 length is 15 residues. V lost 4 bases to trimming and J lost 3 bases, with 17 bases between them. Germline V gives CDR1 SGHDT, CDR2 YYEEEE. CDR3 bases: TGTGCCAGCAGCACCTTAGCGTTCCAGGGCTACGAGCAGTACTTC. This sequence encodes CASSTLAFQGYEQYF.

The chain joins TRBV6-1 to TRBJ1-3; D is unclear. This CDR3 is 16 amino acids long. Per the germline V gene, CDR1 is MNHNS and CDR2 is SASEGT. Between the trimmed V and J ends, which lost 3 bases and 0 bases, there was a span of 12 bases. The CDR3 loop is CASSDGRGSSGNTIYF. In nucleotides, the CDR3 is TGTGCCAGCAGTGATGGTCGGGGAAGCTCTGGAAACACCATATATTTT.

The chain carries TRBV7-6 and TRBJ1-1, with 10 nucleotides matching TRBD1. V shed 5 bases, J shed 9 bases, and the junction held 9 bases outside the gene matches. Germline CDR1 SGHVS, CDR2 FNYEAQ. The CDR3 covers 14 residues. For the CDR3, the DNA is TGTGCCAGCAGCCCTAGCCGGACAGGGGGAAAAGCTTTCTTT. It yields the protein CASSPSRTGGKAFF.

A word on this clone: This specimen includes other DNA sequences encoding the same CDR3. The V gene is TRBV5-1, the J gene TRBJ2-7, with 9 bases identical to TRBD1. V trimming: 1 base; J trimming: 2 bases; junction bases outside the gene matches: 1. Germline CDR1 and CDR2: SGHRS and YFSETQ. CDR3 length: 14 residues. CDR3 residues: CASSLTGGPYEQYF. CDR3 DNA: TGCGCCAGCAGCTTGACAGGGGGCCCCTACGAGCAGTACTTC.

The genes are TRBV5-1 and TRBJ2-2; 7 bases agree with TRBD1. CDR1 and CDR2 from the germline V gene are SGHRS and YFSETQ. The CDR3 runs to 15 residues. The ends lost 4 bases at V and 4 bases at J; junction bases unmatched: 7. The CDR3 is CASSNTGAGTGELFF. The CDR3 bases are TGCGCCAGCAGCAATACAGGGGCAGGCACCGGGGAGCTGTTTTTT.

The chain has TRBV5-1 and TRBJ1-2; the match to TRBD1 covers 8 bases. V lost 2 bases, J lost 4 bases, and 7 bases stayed unmatched. The V gene's germline CDR1 is SGHRS and CDR2 YFSETQ. CDR3 size: 15 residues. The CDR3: CASSLGTGVPYGYTF. The CDR3 DNA follows: TGCGCCAGCAGCTTAGGGACAGGTGTACCCTATGGCTACACCTTC.

This clone was counted between two and nine times. DNA for the CDR3: TGCGCCAGCAGCCAAGGGCCGAGGAGCTCCTACGAGCAGTACTTC. Encoded protein: CASSQGPRSSYEQYF. The chain employs TRBV4-3 and TRBJ2-7, with D unclear. This CDR3 is 15 amino acids long. Per the germline V gene, CDR1 is LGHNA and CDR2 is YSLEER. The ends were cut back, 1 base at V and 0 bases at J, with 10 bases in the middle.

This clone occurred a few times. The rearrangement uses TRBV2 and TRBJ2-2; 9 bases fit TRBD2. With V trimmed by 6 bases and J by 3 bases, 5 bases remained unmatched. Per germline, CDR1 SNHLY and CDR2 FYNNEI. CDR3 size: 15 residues. The CDR3 sequence is CASRVVAGDTGELFF. DNA of the CDR3: TGTGCCAGCAGAGTGGTAGCGGGGGACACCGGGGAGCTGTTTTTT.

This chain connects TRBV28 to TRBJ1-1, with D uncertain. Looked up from germline, CDR1 is MDHEN and CDR2 is SYDVKM. The ends were cut back, 11 bases at V and 3 bases at J, with 16 bases in the middle. CDR3 length: 13 residues. The CDR3 sequence: CAGTGVGYTEAFF. CDR3 nucleotides: TGTGCCGGCACCGGCGTGGGCTACACTGAAGCTTTCTTT.

This clone was counted only a few times. V gene TRBV10-3 combines with J gene TRBJ2-2, with 9 bases matching TRBD2. The V gene's germline CDR1 is ENHRY and CDR2 SYGVKD. The CDR3 spans 14 residues. Trimming at V came to 7 bases and at J to 5 bases, leaving 5 bases not matched to a gene. CDR3 nucleotide sequence: TGTGCCATCACTAGGCTAGCGGGGACCGGGGAGCTGTTTTTT. It is translated as CAITRLAGTGELFF.

This chain connects TRBV28 to TRBJ1-6, with TRBD1 as a possible D gene (5 bases). This CDR3 contains 15 residues. Trimming shortened V by 3 bases and J by 9 bases, and 15 bases separated the two germline ends. Germline V lookup: CDR1 MDHEN, CDR2 SYDVKM. The CDR3 nucleotides read TGTGCCAGCAGTTTGGGGCAGGGCCGTAGTTCACCCCTCCACTTT. It yields the protein CASSLGQGRSSPLHF.

The genes are TRBV6-6 and TRBJ1-2, with a possible D match to TRBD1 (6 bases). Deletions cut 4 bases from V and 10 bases from J, with 10 bases between. This CDR3 region has 11 residues. CDR1 is MNHNY and CDR2 is SVGAGI in the germline V gene (reference sequence). CDR3 amino acids: CASSSTGTYTF. DNA of the CDR3: TGTGCCAGCAGTTCTACAGGGACCTACACCTTC.

This clone has ten or more counts. This chain joins TRBV7-9 and TRBJ2-2; the match to TRBD1 covers 9 bases. Germline V gene sequence: CDR1 SEHNR, CDR2 FQNEAQ (reference sequence). V trimming: 6 bases; J trimming: 5 bases; junction bases outside the gene matches: 10. CDR3 length: 16 amino acids. The CDR3 DNA follows: TGTGCCAGCAGTCACCTGACAGGGGGTTTAACCGGGGAGCTGTTTTTT. It is translated as CASSHLTGGLTGELFF.

V is TRBV29-1 and J is TRBJ2-3; D gene uncertain. Germline V CDR1 and CDR2: SQVTM, ANQGSEA. This CDR3 has 13 residues. Trimming left V 3 bases short and J 2 bases short, with 9 bases between. CDR3 sequence reads: CSVDVSYTDTQYF. In nucleotides, the CDR3 is TGCAGCGTTGATGTGAGTTACACAGATACGCAGTATTTT.

CDR3 sequence: CASSLPGAGTGELFF. The DNA for the CDR3 is TGTGCCAGCAGCTTACCGGGGGCCGGCACCGGGGAGCTGTTTTTT. The chain couples TRBV7-3 to TRBJ2-2; D is perhaps TRBD1 or TRBD2 (6 bases each). This CDR3 spans 15 amino acids. CDR1 is SGHTA and CDR2 is FQGTGA in the germline V gene. Trimming took off 2 bases at V and 4 bases at J, with 11 bases between the two ends. The full variable domain, its missing parts supplied by reference TRBV7-3 and TRBJ2-2, is GAGVSQTPSNKVTEKGKYVELRCDPISGHTALYWYRQSLGQGPEFLIYFQGTGAADDSGLPNDRFFAVRPEGSVSTLKIQRTERGDSAVYLCASSLPGAGTGELFFGEGSRLTVL.